The 16 T cell receptor beta chains below come from one sample, sequenced in a study of blood T cells in healthy people across ages. Primed by a sample-barcoded 5' primer and a J-beta primer mix, a second PCR proceeded for roughly 7 to 12 cycles. TCRdb redid the calling of the 5' RACE reads with MiXCR, one entry per CDR3 protein. The sample includes over 1.5 million distinct CDR3 sequences, around 50% of them seen just once. The specimen sequenced was blood. The receptors shown here come from a woman in her thirties or forties in good health.

The chain has TRBV3-1 and TRBJ2-1; D is undetermined. This CDR3 has 13 residues. V lost 4 bases, J lost 4 bases, and 8 bases lay in between. Germline assignment: CDR1 LGHDT and CDR2 YNNKEL (reference sequence). For the CDR3, the DNA is TGTGCCAGCAGCCCAGAGATATACAATGAGCAGTTCTTC. Protein product: CASSPEIYNEQFF.

The chain employs TRBV3-1 and TRBJ2-1, with TRBD2 as a possible D gene (6 bases). CDR1 is LGHDT and CDR2 is YNNKEL in the germline V gene (reference sequence). This CDR3 has 14 residues. V was cut by 1 base and J by 10 bases, with 14 bases left in between. CDR3 in DNA: TGTGCCAGCAGCCAAGGGTCGGTGGGGGGAGAGCAGTTCTTC. Encoded protein: CASSQGSVGGEQFF.

This clonotype was seen a few times. The CDR3 spells CASSQDRPPDEQFF. In DNA, the CDR3 is TGTGCCAGCAGCCAAGATCGGCCCCCCGATGAGCAGTTCTTC. The chain joins TRBV14 to TRBJ2-1; D gene unclear. CDR1 is SGHDN, CDR2 FVKESK, per germline. CDR3 size: 14 residues. Between the trimmed V and J ends, which lost 0 bases and 8 bases, there was a span of 11 bases.

The chain carries TRBV28 and TRBJ2-6; D might be TRBD1 or TRBD2, each matching 5 bases. CDR1 and CDR2 (germline): MDHEN, SYDVKM. The CDR3 loop spans 17 amino acids. The V gene lost 8 bases and the J gene lost 0 bases, with 17 bases spanning the gap. CDR3 protein: CASHRDRTFSGANVLTF. The CDR3 region has the DNA TGTGCCAGCCACCGGGACCGCACATTCTCTGGGGCCAACGTCCTGACTTTC.

The chain is built from TRBV20-1 and TRBJ1-2; D is possibly TRBD1 (5 bases). Germline assignment: CDR1 DFQATT and CDR2 SNEGSKA (reference sequence). This CDR3 comprises 12 residues. With 4 bases removed from V and 9 bases from J, the gap between germline ends came to 15 bases. The CDR3: CSAKQGVYSYTF. The CDR3 coding sequence is TGCAGTGCTAAACAAGGGGTATATAGCTACACCTTC.

This clonotype has only a few counts. The chain recombines TRBV10-3 with TRBJ2-7; TRBD1 matches 7 bases. The length of the CDR3 is 13 residues. The V segment lost 8 bases and the J segment 2 bases; nucleotides outside the gene matches: 6. Per germline, CDR1 ENHRY and CDR2 SYGVKD. This chain's CDR3 is CAISDREAYEQYF. The CDR3 DNA reads TGTGCCATCTCTGACAGGGAAGCCTACGAGCAGTACTTC.

The rearrangement joins TRBV20-1 to TRBJ1-5; D remains unclear. The germline V and J ends were trimmed by 5 bases and 4 bases, with 18 bases remaining between them. CDR3 length: 15 amino acids. Germline CDR1 DFQATT, CDR2 SNEGSKA (reference sequence). The CDR3 region has the DNA TGCAGTGCTCCTCACGACAAGGAGAGGAATCAGCCCCAGCATTTT. This codes for CSAPHDKERNQPQHF.

The genes are TRBV6-6 and TRBJ1-5, with 7 bases identical to TRBD1. The CDR3 is made up of 15 amino acids. Looked up from germline, CDR1 is MNHNY and CDR2 is SVGAGI (reference sequence). V lost 8 bases, J lost 0 bases, and 7 bases stayed unmatched. DNA for the CDR3: TGTGCCAGCCGGAAGTCAGGGGGTAGCAATCAGCCCCAGCATTTT. This translates into CASRKSGGSNQPQHF.

With regard to this clonotype: A read error may explain this, as a much larger clone is one base away. The rearrangement uses TRBV9 and TRBJ2-3; the D call may be TRBD1 or TRBD2 (6 bases each). Trimming pared 2 bases from V and 8 bases from J, leaving 12 bases between. CDR1 is SGDLS, CDR2 YYNGEE, per germline. This CDR3 comprises 13 residues. In DNA form, the CDR3 reads TGTGCCAGCAGCGTCTGGGGGGCAGGTACGCAGTATTTT. This translates into CASSVWGAGTQYF.

This chain connects TRBV13 to TRBJ1-2; D is possibly TRBD1 (5 bases). This CDR3 is 13 amino acids long. Germline CDR1 PRHDT, CDR2 FYEKMQ (reference sequence). V dropped 6 bases and J dropped 2 bases, with 10 bases sitting between them. The CDR3 DNA is TGTGCCAGCAGTTTGGACAAGAACTATGGCTACACCTTC. This encodes CASSLDKNYGYTF.

The genes are TRBV6-5 and TRBJ2-5, with D tentatively TRBD2 (5 bases). In germline, CDR1 is MNHEY, CDR2 SVGAGI. This CDR3 comprises 14 residues. The V gene lost 1 base and the J gene lost 11 bases, with 17 bases spanning the gap. The CDR3: CASSYYGLRAKQYF. In nucleotides, the CDR3 is TGTGCCAGCAGTTACTACGGACTCCGCGCCAAGCAGTACTTC.

The chain is built from TRBV4-2 and TRBJ1-2; TRBD1 might be the D (5 bases). There are 16 residues in the CDR3. With 4 bases removed from V and 2 bases from J, the gap between germline ends came to 17 bases. Germline-derived CDR1 and CDR2 are LGHNA and YNFKEQ. The DNA for the CDR3 is TGTGCCAGCAGCCTCCCCCCCGGCACAGGAAACTATGGCTACACCTTC. This translates into CASSLPPGTGNYGYTF.

This clonotype was seen repeatedly, ten times or more. The J gene is TRBJ2-7, the V gene TRBV6-5, with D possibly being TRBD2 (6 bases). CDR3 length equals 13 residues. The V gene's germline CDR1 is MNHEY and CDR2 SVGAGI. Trimming left V 2 bases short and J 3 bases short, with 8 bases between. The CDR3 loop reads CASSYRGLYEQYF. The CDR3 DNA reads as TGTGCCAGCAGTTACCGGGGACTCTACGAGCAGTACTTC.

The sample holds a few counts of this clonotype. The chain recombines TRBV27 with TRBJ2-3, with 8 bases that match TRBD2. Germline V gene sequence: CDR1 MNHEY, CDR2 SMNVEV (reference sequence). V was clipped by 1 base and J by 2 bases; unmatched bases: 8. CDR3 length: 17 amino acids. CDR3 region: CASSLFSGDLPTDTQYF. CDR3 DNA sequence: TGTGCCAGCAGTTTATTTAGCGGGGACCTCCCCACAGATACGCAGTATTTT.

This chain uses TRBV6-5 with TRBJ1-2; TRBD1 might be the D (5 bases). The germline gives CDR1 MNHEY, CDR2 SVGAGI. The CDR3 runs 13 residues. Deletions cut 6 bases from V and 9 bases from J, with 17 bases between. CDR3 residues: CASRAAVGDSYTF. The CDR3 DNA is TGTGCCAGCAGGGCAGCGGTGGGGGATAGCTACACCTTC.

Only a few counts were recorded for this clonotype. The CDR3 sequence: CASRHRVLLSTDTQYF. DNA of the CDR3: TGCGCCAGCAGGCACAGGGTTCTCCTTAGCACAGATACGCAGTATTTT. The genes are TRBV5-1 and TRBJ2-3, with D possibly TRBD1 on 6 matching bases. Germline V gene data show CDR1 as SGHRS and CDR2 as YFSETQ. The CDR3 runs to 16 residues. V was shortened by 5 bases and J by 0 bases, with 16 bases between the two germline ends.